This T cell receptor (beta chain) was documented in a study of T cell changes during pregnancy in multiple sclerosis. Using immunoSEQ multiplex PCR, the repertoire was profiled, and TCRdb retains in-frame clones only, with some absent. Of around 65,000 clones detected, 88% appear once; the ten largest clones hold 1.5% to 2%. Germline V gene data show CDR1 as SGHTA and CDR2 as FQGNSA. The CDR3 sequence is 14 residues long. Trimming stripped 5 bases from V and 4 bases from J, with 14 bases between. The rearrangement joins TRBV7-2 to TRBJ1-1, with D possibly being TRBD1 (5 bases). This sequence originates from a female donor with multiple sclerosis, enrolled in a pregnancy study. The sample consisted of peripheral blood, taken in the first trimester of pregnancy. Here the CDR3 reads CASSGPRGGTEAFF. CDR3 DNA sequence: TGTGCCAGCAGCGGCCCGCGGGGGGGCACTGAAGCTTTCTTT.